These 16 T cell receptor beta chains originate from one sample sequenced in a study of cytomegalovirus exposure and HLA in healthy donors. The PCR was carried out with 60 Vbeta primers and 13 Jbeta primers. Repertoires were generated with immunoSEQ multiplex PCR, while TCRdb's copy carries only in-frame clones and drops some. The data show about 230,000 clones, approximately 80% seen once. Sequencing used PBMCs. All receptors come from a middle-aged woman in good health and CMV-seronegative.

The chain employs TRBV7-2 and TRBJ2-3; the match to TRBD2 covers 13 bases. V trimming: 5 bases; J trimming: 2 bases; junction bases outside the gene matches: 7. Germline V CDR1 and CDR2: SGHTA, FQGNSA. The CDR3 is made up of 17 amino acids. The CDR3 here is CASSEGLAGQNTDTQYF. CDR3 nucleotides: TGTGCCAGCAGCGAGGGACTAGCGGGGCAAAACACAGATACGCAGTATTTT.

The chain has TRBV14 and TRBJ2-5; D may be TRBD2 (5 bases). The V and J ends lost 4 bases and 1 base respectively, with 16 bases between them. Germline CDR1 SGHDN, CDR2 FVKESK. The CDR3 has 16 residues. The CDR3 region has the DNA TGTGCCAGCAGCCCCCCGGGGAACCTCCTCCAAGAGACCCAGTACTTC. Translation: CASSPPGNLLQETQYF.

This clone was detected once. The V call is TRBV5-5, the J call TRBJ1-5; D unresolved. The germline V and J ends were trimmed by 0 bases and 2 bases, with 9 bases remaining between them. The CDR3 is 15 amino acids. From germline, CDR1 is SGHKS and CDR2 YYEKEE (reference sequence). DNA of the CDR3: TGTGCCAGCAGCTTGGTCTTGGCAGGCAATCAGCCCCAGCATTTT. Translation: CASSLVLAGNQPQHF. The variable domain in full, completed from reference TRBV5-5 and TRBJ1-5, reads DAGVTQSPTHLIKTRGQQVTLRCSPISGHKSVSWYQQVLGQGPQFIFQYYEKEERGRGNFPDRFSARQFPNYSSELNVNALLLGDSALYLCASSLVLAGNQPQHFGDGTRLSIL.

The chain uses TRBV7-9 and TRBJ1-1; D gene unclear. The CDR3 spans 12 residues. Germline CDR1 and CDR2: SEHNR and FQNEAQ (reference sequence). V lost 5 bases to trimming and J lost 5 bases, with 9 bases between them. The CDR3 DNA follows: TGTGCCAGCAGCCTTCACTCAACTGAAGCTTTCTTT. Its translation is CASSLHSTEAFF.

The chain is built from TRBV28 and TRBJ1-2; TRBD1 is a possible D gene (6 bases). This CDR3 has 13 residues. V lost 6 bases, J lost 7 bases, and 15 bases lay in between. CDR1 and CDR2 (germline): MDHEN, SYDVKM. CDR3 nucleotide sequence: TGTGCCAGCAGGGAGGACAGCCTCCGTGGCTACACCTTC. Amino acids: CASREDSLRGYTF.

This chain uses TRBV5-1 with TRBJ1-1, with 8 bases fitting TRBD1. The CDR3 is 14 residues long. Germline V lookup: CDR1 SGHRS, CDR2 YFSETQ. J was trimmed by 5 bases and V by 4 bases; bases with no gene match: 7. CDR3 sequence: CASSPDRGRTEAFF. In nucleotides, the CDR3 is TGCGCCAGCAGCCCAGACAGGGGACGGACTGAAGCTTTCTTT.

J is TRBJ2-1 and V is TRBV27; 10 bases map to TRBD1. Germline values: CDR1 MNHEY, CDR2 SMNVEV (reference sequence). The CDR3 loop spans 17 amino acids. V trimming: 4 bases; J trimming: 7 bases; junction bases outside the gene matches: 13. CDR3 protein: CASSSYDRGRRENEQFF. For the CDR3, the DNA is TGTGCCAGCAGTTCATACGACAGGGGGCGTCGGGAGAATGAGCAGTTCTTC.

This clone was recorded once. This chain links TRBV11-2 with TRBJ2-1; D gene unclear. Germline V gene data show CDR1 as SGHAT and CDR2 as FQNNGV. V lost 3 bases and J lost 0, with 9 bases in between. This CDR3 is built from 15 residues. DNA for the CDR3: TGTGCCAGCAGCTTCGTATCGGGCTCCTACAATGAGCAGTTCTTC. Protein: CASSFVSGSYNEQFF. The full variable domain, its missing parts supplied by reference TRBV11-2 and TRBJ2-1, is EAGVAQSPRYKIIEKRQSVAFWCNPISGHATLYWYQQILGQGPKLLIQFQNNGVVDDSQLPKDRFSAERLKGVDSTLKIQPAKLEDSAVYLCASSFVSGSYNEQFFGPGTRLTVL.

V gene TRBV6-5 combines with J gene TRBJ1-2; 8 bases agree with TRBD1. The germline V gene has CDR1 MNHEY and CDR2 SVGAGI. CDR3 size: 14 residues. Trimming cost V 4 bases and J 5 bases; bases outside gene matches: 6. CDR3 sequence reads: CASSLQGGGYGYTF. CDR3 nucleotides: TGTGCCAGCAGTTTACAGGGGGGTGGGTATGGCTACACCTTC.

The chain combines TRBV13 with TRBJ2-3; D ambiguous. Germline lookup yields CDR1 PRHDT and CDR2 FYEKMQ (reference sequence). The CDR3 is made up of 12 amino acids. The ends were cut back, 5 bases at V and 0 bases at J, with 3 bases in the middle. CDR3 sequence (DNA): TGTGCCAGCAGCCTCAGCACAGATACGCAGTATTTT. It codes for CASSLSTDTQYF.

The chain has TRBV28 and TRBJ1-1; D unresolved. This CDR3 spans 12 amino acids. V lost 5 bases to trimming and J lost 9 bases, with 13 bases between them. From germline, CDR1 is MDHEN and CDR2 SYDVKM. Here the CDR3 reads CASSLLPNQAFF. CDR3 nucleotides: TGTGCCAGCAGTCTCCTACCTAATCAAGCTTTCTTT. Variable domain in full (rest from reference TRBV28 and TRBJ1-1): DVKVTQSSRYLVKRTGEKVFLECVQDMDHENMFWYRQDPGLGLRLIYFSYDVKMKEKGDIPEGYSVSREKKERFSLILESASTNQTSMYLCASSLLPNQAFFGQGTRLTVV.

The chain recombines TRBV7-2 with TRBJ2-7; TRBD1 matches 7 bases. V gave up 6 bases and J gave up 2 bases; unmatched junction bases: 4. CDR1 is SGHTA, CDR2 FQGNSA, per germline. The CDR3 has 13 amino acids. CDR3 region: CASRTTGTYEQYF. The CDR3 region has the DNA TGTGCCAGCAGAACGACAGGGACCTACGAGCAGTACTTC.

V gene TRBV2 combines with J gene TRBJ1-2; D call uncertain. This CDR3 contains 12 residues. Per germline, CDR1 SNHLY and CDR2 FYNNEI. In nucleotides, the CDR3 is TGTGCAAGGCGGGGTTCTAACTATGGCTACACCTTC. It specifies CARRGSNYGYTF.

V gene TRBV5-8 combines with J gene TRBJ2-7; TRBD1 matches at 7 bases. The ends lost 0 bases at V and 5 bases at J; junction bases unmatched: 2. Germline V gives CDR1 SGHTS, CDR2 YDEGEE. The CDR3 length is 13 residues. The CDR3 here is CASSLEGGDEQYF. Here the CDR3 DNA reads TGTGCCAGCAGCTTGGAAGGGGGCGACGAGCAGTACTTC.

This sequence joins TRBV9 and TRBJ1-6, with a possible D match to TRBD1 (5 bases). There are 14 residues in the CDR3. The V gene's germline CDR1 is SGDLS and CDR2 YYNGEE. V was trimmed by 6 bases and J by 4 bases, leaving 11 bases between them. In nucleotides, the CDR3 is TGTGCCAGCACCGGGGGGATTTATAATTCACCCCTCCACTTT. This sequence encodes CASTGGIYNSPLHF.

The chain employs TRBV19 and TRBJ1-6, with D perhaps matching TRBD1 (6 bases). CDR1 LNHDA and CDR2 SQIVND come from the germline V gene (reference sequence). This CDR3 region has 15 residues. With 3 bases removed from V and 9 bases from J, the gap between germline ends came to 15 bases. CDR3 loop: CASSISHSRGSPLHF. The DNA of the CDR3 is TGTGCCAGTAGTATTAGTCATAGCAGGGGTTCACCCCTCCACTTT.